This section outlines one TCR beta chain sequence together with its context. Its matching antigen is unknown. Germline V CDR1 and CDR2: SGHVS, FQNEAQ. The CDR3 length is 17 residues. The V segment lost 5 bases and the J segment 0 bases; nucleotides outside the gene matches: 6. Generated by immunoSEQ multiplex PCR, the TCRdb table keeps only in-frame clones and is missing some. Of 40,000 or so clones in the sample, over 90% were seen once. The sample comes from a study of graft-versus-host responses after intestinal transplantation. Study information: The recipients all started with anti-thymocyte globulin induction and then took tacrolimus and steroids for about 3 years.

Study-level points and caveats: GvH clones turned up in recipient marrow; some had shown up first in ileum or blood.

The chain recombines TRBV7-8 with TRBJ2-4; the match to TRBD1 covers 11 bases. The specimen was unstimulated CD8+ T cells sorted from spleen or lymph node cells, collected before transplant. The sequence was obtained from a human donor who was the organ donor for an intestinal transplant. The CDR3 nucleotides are TGTGCCAGCAGCGACCCGGGACAGGGGGTAGCCAAAAACATTCAGTACTTC. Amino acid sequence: CASSDPGQGVAKNIQYF.